This entry describes one TCR beta chain. Its cognate antigen is unknown. CDR3 length: 15 residues. The V and J ends lost 0 bases and 4 bases respectively, with 13 bases between them. The germline V gene has CDR1 DFQATT and CDR2 SNEGSKA (reference sequence). The data stem from a study of post-analysis software for immune sequencing data. Whole-study results and caveats: The normalized Chao1 diversity of multiple sclerosis patients was significantly lower than that of controls. Co-batched samples clustered tightly together by F measure. Patients used about five TRBV segments, including TRBV5-6, TRBV5-1 and TRBV20-1, more often than controls.

Incorporated into the TCR beta cDNA libraries were unique molecular identifiers, which served to reduce PCR and sequencing biases. TCRdb independently ran MiXCR on the PCR reads; one entry per CDR3 protein. Of some 370,000 distinct CDR3 sequences listed, roughly 35% are singletons. Material for sequencing was blood. The source of this sequence is a girl between 10 and 17 years old with multiple sclerosis. This chain links TRBV20-1 with TRBJ2-1; possibly TRBD1 for D (5 bases). The CDR3 DNA reads TGCAGTGCTAGAGATTCCAGGGTTTCTTACAATGAGCAGTTCTTC. Amino acids: CSARDSRVSYNEQFF.